This TCR beta chain came from a study of OX40 agonist ivuxolimab in advanced cancers. Repertoires were generated with immunoSEQ multiplex PCR, while TCRdb's copy carries only in-frame clones and drops some. Here the sample spans approximately 56,000 clones, around nine tenths being singletons. The J segment lost 2 bases and the V segment lost 0 bases, leaving 7 bases of the junction unmatched. From germline, CDR1 is SQVTM and CDR2 ANQGSEA. The CDR3 loop spans 15 amino acids. Of note for this clone: Its antigen is not known.

Overall study results and limits: CD8+ T cells averaged more expanded clones than CD4+. People who partly responded at 0.1-3.0 mg/kg had some of the least clonal expansion seen.

J is TRBJ2-7 and V is TRBV29-1; 7 nucleotides agree with TRBD2. This clonotype was obtained from an adult with an advanced solid tumor such as melanoma, head and neck, liver or kidney cancer. The sample consisted of CD4+ or CD8+ T cells sorted from blood, taken in a trial of the OX40 agonist ivuxolimab. CDR3 nucleotides: TGCAGCGTTGAAGACCCTAGCGGTGCGGCCTACGAGCAGTACTTC. Protein product: CSVEDPSGAAYEQYF.